What follows is one T cell receptor beta chain and its context. Its matching antigen is unknown. V lost 2 bases and J lost 0, with 21 bases in between. Germline assignment: CDR1 SNHLY and CDR2 FYNNEI. The CDR3 extends over 19 amino acids. Viral peptide pools were used in the ViraFEST assay to expand antigen-specific CD4+ T cells, and sequencing came afterward. Once cultured for more than nine days, the cells underwent separation to obtain CD4+ T cells. Participants completed two doses of the BNT162b2 or mRNA-1273 vaccine. Each vaccine recipient was nucleocapsid antibody negative and had no prior SARS-CoV-2 infection. These data originate in a study of vaccination effects on CD4 cells after COVID-19. Assay: immunoSEQ multiplex PCR; the TCRdb copy retains only in-frame clones and omits some. The table lists more than 40,000 clones, about 74% of them singletons.

The receptor was derived from a human donor who received a COVID-19 vaccine. The specimen was CD4+ T cells from PBMCs cultured with HCoV-OC43 spike peptides, collected after COVID-19 vaccination. Subset indicated: HCoV-OC43 spike overlapping peptide pool stimulation. The chain joins TRBV2 to TRBJ2-3, with D possibly being TRBD2 (6 bases). The CDR3, as DNA: TGTGCCAGCAGTGAACTCTCACCGGGGGTCCTCTCTAGCACAGATACGCAGTATTTT. This translates into CASSELSPGVLSSTDTQYF.